This T cell receptor (beta chain) came from a study of shared clonotypes between healthy human individuals. Study observations and caveats: Sequencing of the sorted subsets was shown by rarefaction to be incomplete despite large depth.

CDR3 length: 14 amino acids. The germline V gene has CDR1 SEHNR and CDR2 FQNEAQ (reference sequence). With 5 bases clipped from V and 2 bases from J, the junction kept 3 bases outside the gene matches. On this clone itself: The antigen is unknown.

CD45RA-negative memory and CD45RA+ naive subsets were split from the CD4+ cells. Only in-frame clones appear in the TCRdb table, and some are missing; sequencing was by immunoSEQ multiplex PCR. Among approximately 2,300,000 clones listed, about nine tenths were seen once. The specimen was naive CD4+ T cells from PBMCs. Subset specified: CD45RA+ positively selected. This chain joins TRBV7-9 and TRBJ2-7, with 10 bases aligning to TRBD2. The receptor comes from a man younger than 35 in good health. Some clones in this sample may be carry-over from other donors' samples. The CDR3 DNA is TGTGCCAGCAGCGAGCGGGAGGGGGCCTACGAGCAGTACTTC. It is translated as CASSEREGAYEQYF.